This T cell receptor beta chain was sequenced for a study of beta chain features in type 1 diabetes. Study results and limitations: All four CD4+ subsets from Type 1 diabetes patients carried moderately but significantly shorter TCRB CDR3s.

A few counts support this clone. Its cognate antigen is unknown. Populations isolated by sorting all had purity greater than 95%. Reverse transcription of all isolated RNA meant that expressed TCRB transcripts were sequenced. Repertoires were generated with immunoSEQ multiplex PCR, while TCRdb's copy carries only in-frame clones and drops some. The profile shows 200,000 to 250,000 clones, around 13% of them singletons. Germline values: CDR1 SGHRS, CDR2 YFSETQ. The CDR3 extends over 14 amino acids. V lost 4 bases, J lost 2 bases, and 6 bases stayed unmatched. Sequencing was done on a sample of naive CD4+ T cells from blood. The chain carries TRBV5-1 and TRBJ2-7, with 7 bases matching TRBD2. The TCR was taken from a man younger than 45 with type 1 diabetes. The CDR3 sequence is CASSGGDGAYEQYF. Here the CDR3 DNA reads TGCGCCAGCAGCGGGGGGGACGGCGCCTACGAGCAGTACTTC.